This TCR beta chain emerged from a study of identical twins. In this sample, this clonotype turned up many times. Its antigen is still unknown. Everyone who gave samples was a healthy Caucasian. Study-wide points: Insertions ran lower in abundant cord blood beta clonotypes, though not in memory repertoires.

TCRdb redid the calling of the 5' RACE reads with MiXCR, one entry per CDR3 protein. The sample includes 500,000 to 600,000 distinct CDR3 sequences, approximately 22% seen only once; the top ten take 0.8% to 1%. Germline CDR1 and CDR2: SEHNR and FQNEAQ (reference sequence). This CDR3 comprises 17 residues. The V gene end was trimmed by 3 bases and the J gene end by 4 bases; junction bases not matched to a gene: 4. The same data also went into a second study, on T cells expressing NK-cell markers. From that report: In more than 5 donors, dominant CD3+CD56+NKG2C+ clones formed roughly 1.0-7.5% of CD8+ cells.

The TCR was taken from a woman aged 18 to 35 in good health. The rearrangement joins TRBV7-9 to TRBJ2-1; the match to TRBD2 covers 15 bases. The source material was CD4+ T cells sorted from blood. CDR3 nucleotides: TGTGCCAGCAGCTTGGAGGGACTAGCGGGAGGATACAATGAGCAGTTCTTC. Amino acids: CASSLEGLAGGYNEQFF. The complete variable domain, with remaining parts taken from reference TRBV7-9 and TRBJ2-1, reads DTGVSQNPRHKITKRGQNVTFRCDPISEHNRLYWYRQTLGQGPEFLTYFQNEAQLEKSRLLSDRFSAERPKGSFSTLEIQRTEQGDSAMYLCASSLEGLAGGYNEQFFGPGTRLTVL.